Here is one TCR beta chain with its context. This specimen comes from a study of blood T cell repertoires in COVID-19. Study-wide background: The United States, Italy and Spain were the sources of the acute and convalescent COVID-19 samples. The analysed material was cDNA or gDNA that came from T cells, B-cell-depleted T cells, or PBMCs.

This CDR3 comprises 16 residues. In germline, CDR1 is SGHTS, CDR2 YDEGEE. V gave up 0 bases and J gave up 2 bases; unmatched junction bases: 4. Under the authors' procedure: For nucleated cells, counts were estimated from reference gene primer amplification. The assay was immunoSEQ multiplex PCR, and TCRdb's table has in-frame clones only and misses some. V and J calls plus clone size are reproduced from that table; the DNA served to infer D and trimming. Altogether 65,000 to 90,000 clones are present, 89% being singletons, with the ten largest covering roughly 8.9%. The sequenced material came from peripheral blood. This chain joins TRBV5-8 and TRBJ2-3, with 9 bases lining up with TRBD1. The sequence was collected from a man aged 50-59 years with acute or convalescent COVID-19. The CDR3 protein is CASSLGRTGATDTQYF. CDR3 DNA: TGTGCCAGCAGCTTGGGACGGACAGGGGCCACAGATACGCAGTATTTT.